These T cell receptor beta chains were read from a single sample in a study of blood T cell repertoires in COVID-19. Data came from immunoSEQ multiplex PCR; TCRdb stores just in-frame clones and leaves some out. The table has some 250,000 clones, 86% seen once. The material sequenced was peripheral blood. The receptors were gathered from a woman in her 30s who had recovered from COVID-19. The CDR3 runs from the conserved cysteine through the conserved F or W. Clone size appears in some rows only: once, few, many, or a class for an expanded clone.

J gene | clone size | V gene | CDR3 protein
TRBJ1-5 | NA | TRBV6-5 | CASRTRMGNQPQHF
TRBJ2-1 | NA | TRBV5-1 | CASSFTSGRYNEQFF
TRBJ1-1 | NA | TRBV5-1 | CASSLDGTLNTEAFF
TRBJ1-6 | NA | TRBV5-4 | CASSRQFAYNSPLHF
TRBJ2-3 | NA | TRBV11-2 | CASSLVGPAGGLVDTQYF
TRBJ2-7 | NA | TRBV30 | CAWGDSSYEQYF
TRBJ1-3 | NA | TRBV15 | CATSRDRGSGNTIYF
TRBJ2-1 | NA | TRBV7-2 | CASSQTSSHEQFF
TRBJ2-1 | NA | TRBV9 | CASSVAGQGGIPYNEQFF
TRBJ2-7 | NA | TRBV7-7 | CASSSGVGGGYEQYF
TRBJ1-3 | NA | TRBV10-3 | CAISETDRGRSSGNTIYF
TRBJ2-1 | NA | TRBV6-2/TRBV6-3 | CASSYPTGGLYNEQFF
TRBJ2-7 | NA | TRBV11-2 | CASSLGGGGHSYEQYF
TRBJ1-1 | NA | TRBV5-1 | CASRGKGKGDLFMNTEAFF
TRBJ2-2 | NA | TRBV2 | CASSVRHAPGELFF
TRBJ2-7 | NA | TRBV5-4 | CASRKQGEVYYEQYF
TRBJ1-5 | NA | TRBV19 | CASSAGTGVKQSNQPQHF
TRBJ2-3 | once | TRBV18 | CASSQTSTDTQYF
TRBJ2-2 | NA | TRBV6-1 | CASSERRTGGFGELFF
TRBJ2-1 | NA | TRBV7-2 | CASSLFSLAGGYNEQFF
TRBJ1-2 | NA | TRBV2 | CASSYSDLDPWGLDYGYTF
TRBJ2-7 | NA | TRBV25-1 | CASSGRLAGTYEQYF
TRBJ2-7 | NA | TRBV7-2 | CASSSDRGYEQYF
TRBJ1-2 | NA | TRBV7-9 | CASSHLPGIYGYTF
TRBJ2-5 | once | TRBV7-2 | CASSQTLPGGTQYF
TRBJ2-3 | NA | TRBV3-1/TRBV3-2 | CASSPGLAGGYPDTQYF
TRBJ2-7 | once | TRBV7-8 | CATGGRVSYEQYF
TRBJ2-7 | NA | TRBV5-4 | CASSLVPERSSYEQYF
TRBJ1-1 | NA | TRBV9 | CASSVNRGPNTEAFF
TRBJ2-7 | NA | TRBV4-1 | CASSHYHSSDYTYEQYF
TRBJ1-2 | NA | TRBV4-2 | CASSPISGAPVLNYGYTF
TRBJ2-2 | NA | TRBV5-1 | CASSRRENVGELFF
TRBJ1-2 | NA | TRBV5-6 | CASSFQDNYGYTF
TRBJ2-7 | NA | TRBV3-1/TRBV3-2 | CASSQDPFSYEQYF
TRBJ2-7 | once | TRBV4-1 | CASSQAGTGYFEQYF
TRBJ1-5 | NA | TRBV6-5 | CASSYPEQPQHF
TRBJ1-2 | NA | TRBV2 | CAIPGVYGYTF
TRBJ2-1 | NA | TRBV5-1 | CASSLAMAEGSEQFF
TRBJ2-7 | NA | TRBV3-1/TRBV3-2 | CASSPRQGQAYEQYF
TRBJ2-5 | NA | TRBV11-1 | CASSPGAGGLLETQYF
TRBJ1-1 | NA | TRBV23-1 | CASRRGARDRAMWNTEAFF
TRBJ1-1 | NA | TRBV14 | CASSYTSNTEAFF
TRBJ2-1 | NA | TRBV2 | CASRGQILRYNEQFF
TRBJ2-1 | NA | TRBV3-1/TRBV3-2 | CASSPSRLLYNEQFF
TRBJ2-3 | NA | TRBV27 | CASKGVRDTQYF
TRBJ1-2 | NA | TRBV11-2 | CASSIPRVLNYGYTF
TRBJ2-7 | few | TRBV18 | CASSPRTSGTYEQYF
TRBJ2-7 | NA | TRBV9 | CASSVGGGTNSYEQYF
TRBJ1-6 | NA | TRBV19 | CASSIPPSGYNSPLHF
TRBJ2-7 | NA | TRBV5-6 | CASSPRFSYEQYF
TRBJ1-1 | NA | TRBV6-1 | CASSDGRMNTEAFF
TRBJ2-3 | NA | TRBV5-1 | CASSLEEWFPTDTQYF